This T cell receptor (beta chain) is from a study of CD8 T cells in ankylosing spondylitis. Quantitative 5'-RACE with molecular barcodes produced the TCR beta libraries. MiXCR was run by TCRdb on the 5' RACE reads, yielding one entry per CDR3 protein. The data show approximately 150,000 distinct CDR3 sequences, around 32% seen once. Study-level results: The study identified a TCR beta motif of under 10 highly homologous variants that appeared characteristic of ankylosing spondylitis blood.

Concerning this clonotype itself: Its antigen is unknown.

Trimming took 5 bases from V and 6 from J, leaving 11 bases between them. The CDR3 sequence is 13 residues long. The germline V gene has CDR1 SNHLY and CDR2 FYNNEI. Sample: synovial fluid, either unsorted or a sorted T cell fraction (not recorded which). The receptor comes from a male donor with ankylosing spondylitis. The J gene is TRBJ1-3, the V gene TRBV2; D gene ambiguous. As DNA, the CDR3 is TGTGCCAGCAGTCCCGAAACCGAAAACACCATATATTTT. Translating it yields CASSPETENTIYF.